The clone carrying this T cell receptor (beta chain) was picked up a small number of times. Its antigen is not identified. This sample is part of a study of OX40 agonist ivuxolimab in advanced cancers. Study in general: Prior anti-PD-1, anti-PD-L1 or anti-CTLA-4 therapy did not bar entry, and less than 50% had some.

Some clones are missing from TCRdb's copy, which holds only in-frame ones; the method was immunoSEQ multiplex PCR. The sample shows 99,000 or so clones, approximately 80% of them seen only once. The study, taken as a whole, reports: The study observed clonal expansion of CD4+ and CD8+ blood T cells by week 6 at 0.1 to 3.0 mg/kg.

The CDR3 covers 17 residues. J was trimmed by 4 bases and V by 4 bases; bases with no gene match: 6. Germline CDR1 is LNHDA and CDR2 is SQIVND (reference sequence). The origin of this receptor is an adult with an advanced solid tumor such as melanoma, head and neck, liver or kidney cancer. The sample in question was CD4+ or CD8+ T cells sorted from blood, obtained in a trial of the OX40 agonist ivuxolimab. The chain joins TRBV19 to TRBJ2-1, with 14 bases matching TRBD2. Here the CDR3 reads CASSREGLAGEYNEQFF. CDR3 nucleotides: TGTGCCAGTAGTAGGGAGGGACTAGCGGGGGAGTACAATGAGCAGTTCTTC. The full variable domain, completed using reference TRBV19 and TRBJ2-1, is DGGITQSPKYLFRKEGQNVTLSCEQNLNHDAMYWYRQDPGQGLRLIYYSQIVNDFQKGDIAEGYSVSREKKESFPLTVTSAQKNPTAFYLCASSREGLAGEYNEQFFGPGTRLTVL.